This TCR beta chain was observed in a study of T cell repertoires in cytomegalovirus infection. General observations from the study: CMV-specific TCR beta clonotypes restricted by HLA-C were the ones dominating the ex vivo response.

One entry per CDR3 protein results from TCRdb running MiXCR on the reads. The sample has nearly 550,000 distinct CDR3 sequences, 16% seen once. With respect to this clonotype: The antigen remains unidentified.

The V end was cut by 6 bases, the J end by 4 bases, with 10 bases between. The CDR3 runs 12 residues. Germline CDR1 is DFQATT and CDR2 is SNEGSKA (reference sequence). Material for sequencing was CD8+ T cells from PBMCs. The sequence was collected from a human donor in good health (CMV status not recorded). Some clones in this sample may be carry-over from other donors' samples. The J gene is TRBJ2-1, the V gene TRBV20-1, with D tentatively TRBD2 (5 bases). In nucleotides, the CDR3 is TGCAGTGCCCCGGACTGGTACAATGAGCAGTTCTTC. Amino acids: CSAPDWYNEQFF.